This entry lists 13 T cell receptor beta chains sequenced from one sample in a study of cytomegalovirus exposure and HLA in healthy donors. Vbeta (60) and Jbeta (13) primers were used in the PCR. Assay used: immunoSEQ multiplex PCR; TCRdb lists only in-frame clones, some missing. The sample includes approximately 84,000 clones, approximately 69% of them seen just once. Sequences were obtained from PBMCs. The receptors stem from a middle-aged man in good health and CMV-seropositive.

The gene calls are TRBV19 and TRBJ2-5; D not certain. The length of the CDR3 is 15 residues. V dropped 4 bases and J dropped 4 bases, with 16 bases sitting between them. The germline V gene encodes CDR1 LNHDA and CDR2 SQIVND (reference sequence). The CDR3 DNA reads TGTGCCAGTAGTAGGGCCATTCAAGTGGGAGAGACCCAGTACTTC. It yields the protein CASSRAIQVGETQYF.

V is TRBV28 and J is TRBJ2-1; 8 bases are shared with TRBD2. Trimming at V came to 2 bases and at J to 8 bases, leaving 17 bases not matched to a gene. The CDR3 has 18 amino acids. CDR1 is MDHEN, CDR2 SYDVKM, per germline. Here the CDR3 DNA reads TGTGCCAGCAGTTTAAGGGTAGCGGGGATTCGGCCTTTGGATGAGCAGTTCTTC. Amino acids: CASSLRVAGIRPLDEQFF.

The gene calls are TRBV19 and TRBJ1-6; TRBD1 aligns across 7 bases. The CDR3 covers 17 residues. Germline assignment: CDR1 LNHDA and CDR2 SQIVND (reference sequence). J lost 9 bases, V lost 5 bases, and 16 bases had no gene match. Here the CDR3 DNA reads TGTGCCAGTAGTTTCGAAGGGGGCAAGGGGGTTAGTTCACCCCTCCACTTT. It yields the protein CASSFEGGKGVSSPLHF.

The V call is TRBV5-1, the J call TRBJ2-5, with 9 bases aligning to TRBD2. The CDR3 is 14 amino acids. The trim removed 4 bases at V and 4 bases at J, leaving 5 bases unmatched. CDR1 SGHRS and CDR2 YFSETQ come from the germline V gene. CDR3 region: CASSTSSGIETQYF. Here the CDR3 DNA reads TGCGCCAGCAGCACCTCTAGCGGGATAGAGACCCAGTACTTC.

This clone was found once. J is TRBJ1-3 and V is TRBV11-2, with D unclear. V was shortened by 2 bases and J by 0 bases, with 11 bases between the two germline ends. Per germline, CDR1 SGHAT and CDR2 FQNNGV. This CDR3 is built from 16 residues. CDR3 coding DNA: TGTGCCAGCAGCTTACGGACTACGAACTCTGGAAACACCATATATTTT. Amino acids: CASSLRTTNSGNTIYF.

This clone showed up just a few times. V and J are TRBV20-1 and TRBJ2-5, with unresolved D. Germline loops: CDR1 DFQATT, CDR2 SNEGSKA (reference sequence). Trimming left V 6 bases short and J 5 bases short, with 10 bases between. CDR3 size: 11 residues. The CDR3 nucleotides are TGCAGTGCCCGCTCTGGCGAGACCCAGTACTTC. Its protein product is CSARSGETQYF.

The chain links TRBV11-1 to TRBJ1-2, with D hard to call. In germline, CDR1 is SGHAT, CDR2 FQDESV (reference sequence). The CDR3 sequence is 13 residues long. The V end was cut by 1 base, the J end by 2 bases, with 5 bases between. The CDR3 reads CASSLGANYGYTF. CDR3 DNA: TGTGCCAGCAGCTTAGGGGCGAACTATGGCTACACCTTC. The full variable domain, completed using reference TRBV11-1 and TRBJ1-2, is EAEVAQSPRYKITEKSQAVAFWCDPISGHATLYWYRQILGQGPELLVQFQDESVVDDSQLPKDRFSAERLKGVDSTLKIQPAELGDSAMYLCASSLGANYGYTFGSGTRLTVV.

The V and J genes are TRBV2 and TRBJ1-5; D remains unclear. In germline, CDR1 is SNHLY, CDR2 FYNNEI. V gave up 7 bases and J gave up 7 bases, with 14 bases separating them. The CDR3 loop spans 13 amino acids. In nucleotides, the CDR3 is TGTGCCAGCACTATATCACAGCAACAGCCCCAGCATTTT. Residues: CASTISQQQPQHF.

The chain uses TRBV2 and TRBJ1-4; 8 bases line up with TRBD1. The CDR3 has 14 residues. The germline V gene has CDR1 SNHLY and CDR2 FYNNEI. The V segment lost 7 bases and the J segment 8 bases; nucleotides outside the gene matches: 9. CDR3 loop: CASIPLGTGEKLFF. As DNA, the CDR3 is TGTGCCAGCATCCCCCTGGGGACAGGCGAAAAACTGTTTTTT. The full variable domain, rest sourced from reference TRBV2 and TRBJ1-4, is EPEVTQTPSHQVTQMGQEVILRCVPISNHLYFYWYRQILGQKVEFLVSFYNNEISEKSEIFDDQFSVERPDGSNFTLKIRSTKLEDSAMYFCASIPLGTGEKLFFGSGTQLSVL.

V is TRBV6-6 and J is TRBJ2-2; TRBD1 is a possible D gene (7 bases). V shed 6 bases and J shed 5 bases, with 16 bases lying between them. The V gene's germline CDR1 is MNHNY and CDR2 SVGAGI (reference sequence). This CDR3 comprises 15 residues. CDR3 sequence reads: CASRPAGQTTGELFF. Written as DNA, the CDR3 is TGTGCCAGCAGGCCTGCGGGACAGACAACCGGGGAGCTGTTTTTT.

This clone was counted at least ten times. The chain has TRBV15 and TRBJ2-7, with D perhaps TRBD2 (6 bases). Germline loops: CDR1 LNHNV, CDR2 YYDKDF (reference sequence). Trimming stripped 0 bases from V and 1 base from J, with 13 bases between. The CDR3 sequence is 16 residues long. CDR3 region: CATSRDAGRSSYEQYF. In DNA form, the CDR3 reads TGTGCCACCAGCAGAGATGCCGGGAGATCTTCCTACGAGCAGTACTTC.

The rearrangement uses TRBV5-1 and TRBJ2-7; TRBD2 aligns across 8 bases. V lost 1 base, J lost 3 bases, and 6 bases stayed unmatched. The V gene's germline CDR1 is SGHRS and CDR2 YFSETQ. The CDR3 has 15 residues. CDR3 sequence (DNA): TGCGCCAGCAGCTTGAGTAGCGGGGCGTACTACGAGCAGTACTTC. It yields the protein CASSLSSGAYYEQYF.

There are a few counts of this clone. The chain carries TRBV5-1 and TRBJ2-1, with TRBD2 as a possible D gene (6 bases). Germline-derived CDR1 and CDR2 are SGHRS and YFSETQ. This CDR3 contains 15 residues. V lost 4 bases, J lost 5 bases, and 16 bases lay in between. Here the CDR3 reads CASSLAGGSNNEQFF. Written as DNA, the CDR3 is TGCGCCAGCAGCCTAGCCGGGGGATCTAACAATGAGCAGTTCTTC.